One and the same sample provided the 17 T cell receptor beta chains below, sequenced in a study of blood T cell repertoires in COVID-19. Measured with immunoSEQ multiplex PCR; TCRdb has only the in-frame clones, and not every one. The sample holds under 300,000 clones, 75% to 90% seen once. The material sequenced was PBMCs or T cells enriched from blood (not recorded which). These receptors were obtained from a woman under 30 who had recovered from COVID-19.

CDR3 protein: CASSLALGGGAPETQYF. The CDR3 coding sequence is TGTGCCAGCAGCTTAGCGCTAGGCGGGGGGGCCCCAGAGACCCAGTACTTC. The rearrangement uses TRBV7-9 and TRBJ2-5; 9 nucleotides line up with TRBD2. CDR1 SEHNR and CDR2 FQNEAQ come from the germline V gene (reference sequence). V shed 0 bases and J 4 bases; nucleotides not matched to a gene: 9. This CDR3 has 17 residues.

The V gene is TRBV29-1, the J gene TRBJ2-5; D unresolved. Trimming shortened V by 6 bases and J by 2 bases, and 4 bases separated the two germline ends. The CDR3 extends over 10 amino acids. CDR1 is SQVTM, CDR2 ANQGSEA, per germline. The CDR3, as DNA: TGCAGCGTCCTACAAGAGACCCAGTACTTC. It codes for CSVLQETQYF.

The V call is TRBV2, the J call TRBJ1-6, with 7 bases lining up with TRBD1. This CDR3 is 13 amino acids long. Trimming cost V 11 bases and J 8 bases; bases outside gene matches: 9. CDR1 is SNHLY, CDR2 FYNNEI, per germline. CDR3: CARGTVADSPLHF. The CDR3 DNA sequence: TGTGCCCGAGGGACAGTAGCTGATTCACCCCTCCACTTT.

This clone was seen once. V gene TRBV12-5 combines with J gene TRBJ2-2; 16 bases are a match to TRBD2. Germline CDR1 LGHNT, CDR2 FRNRAP. After removal of 3 bases from V and 3 bases from J, the junction contained 16 bases not matched to a gene. The length of the CDR3 is 22 residues. The DNA of the CDR3 is TGTGCTAGTGGTTTTCTGGTAGGGACTAGCGGGGGGGCCCGTAAAGACACCGGGGAGCTGTTTTTT. This codes for CASGFLVGTSGGARKDTGELFF.

The table lists this clone with a few counts. J is TRBJ2-3 and V is TRBV5-1; tentative D call: TRBD2 (6 bases). Germline-derived CDR1 and CDR2 are SGHRS and YFSETQ. This CDR3 has 14 residues. V lost 4 bases and J 2 bases, leaving 11 bases between the germline ends. The chain's CDR3 is CASSHREDTDTQYF. Here the CDR3 DNA reads TGCGCCAGCAGCCATAGGGAGGACACAGATACGCAGTATTTT.

V gene TRBV28 combines with J gene TRBJ1-1; TRBD1 is a possible D gene (6 bases). CDR3 size: 15 residues. V was pared by 1 base and J by 4 bases, with 13 bases between. Germline V CDR1 and CDR2: MDHEN, SYDVKM. The CDR3 sequence: CASSLLSGQFTEAFF. Written as DNA, the CDR3 is TGTGCCAGCAGTTTATTATCGGGACAATTCACTGAAGCTTTCTTT.

In this sample, this clone turned up a few times. V gene TRBV3-1 (or the pseudogene TRBV3-2) combines with J gene TRBJ1-1; 11 positions match TRBD1. The length of the CDR3 is 17 residues. J lost 0 bases, V lost 3 bases, and 6 bases had no gene match. Germline V gene lookup returns CDR1 LGHDT and CDR2 YNNKEL (reference sequence). The CDR3 loop is CASSHIGTGGMNTEAFF. CDR3 in DNA: TGTGCCAGCAGCCACATAGGGACAGGGGGTATGAACACTGAAGCTTTCTTT.

The rearrangement joins TRBV10-3 to TRBJ1-2, with unresolved D. With 2 bases removed from V and 4 bases from J, the gap between germline ends came to 8 bases. CDR3 length equals 13 residues. Per germline, CDR1 ENHRY and CDR2 SYGVKD. The DNA for the CDR3 is TGTGCCATCAGTGAGGGGCTGGGCTATGGCTACACCTTC. Translating it yields CAISEGLGYGYTF.

This clone was seen a few times. The J gene is TRBJ1-1, the V gene TRBV5-1; TRBD1 is a possible D gene (5 bases). The CDR3 loop spans 12 amino acids. V was cut by 4 bases and J by 1 base, with 5 bases left in between. Germline-derived CDR1 and CDR2 are SGHRS and YFSETQ. The CDR3 is CASSGQNTEAFF. In nucleotides, the CDR3 is TGCGCCAGCAGCGGACAGAACACTGAAGCTTTCTTT. The entire variable domain, with the rest obtained from reference TRBV5-1 and TRBJ1-1, is as follows: KAGVTQTPRYLIKTRGQQVTLSCSPISGHRSVSWYQQTPGQGLQFLFEYFSETQRNKGNFPGRFSGRQFSNSRSEMNVSTLELGDSALYLCASSGQNTEAFFGQGTRLTVV.

The rearrangement joins TRBV18 to TRBJ2-1; 10 positions agree with TRBD2. Germline V gives CDR1 KGHSH, CDR2 LQKENI. The trim removed 2 bases at V and 8 bases at J, leaving 9 bases unmatched. The CDR3 has 16 amino acids. The CDR3 DNA reads TGTGCCAGCTCACCAATAGCGGGGGGTAGGGGCGATGAGCAGTTCTTC. This encodes CASSPIAGGRGDEQFF.

The chain combines TRBV28 with TRBJ1-2; 9 nucleotides line up with TRBD1. CDR3 length: 14 amino acids. The J segment lost 8 bases and the V segment lost 5 bases, leaving 9 bases of the junction unmatched. CDR1 is MDHEN and CDR2 is SYDVKM in the germline V gene. CDR3: CASSNLDRGGGYTF. The CDR3 region has the DNA TGTGCCAGCAGTAATCTGGACAGGGGCGGGGGCTACACCTTC.

The chain is built from TRBV7-9 and TRBJ1-2; TRBD1 matches at 8 bases. Per germline, CDR1 SEHNR and CDR2 FQNEAQ (reference sequence). J gave up 4 bases and V 4 bases, and 5 bases lay outside the gene matches. The CDR3 spans 14 residues. The DNA of the CDR3 is TGTGCCAGCAGCTCCCGGGACAGGTCCTATGGCTACACCTTC. Translating it yields CASSSRDRSYGYTF.

The rearrangement uses TRBV29-1 and TRBJ2-1, with D perhaps TRBD2 (7 bases). The CDR3 sequence is 14 residues long. V lost 5 bases and J lost 7, with 18 bases in between. Germline assignment: CDR1 SQVTM and CDR2 ANQGSEA. Written as DNA, the CDR3 is TGCAGCGTTACCAGGGAGGGGGGGCGGAATGAGCAGTTCTTC. It codes for CSVTREGGRNEQFF.

V is TRBV7-9 and J is TRBJ1-2, with D perhaps matching TRBD1 (6 bases). Trimming shortened V by 3 bases and J by 7 bases, and 9 bases separated the two germline ends. The germline V gene has CDR1 SEHNR and CDR2 FQNEAQ (reference sequence). This CDR3 has 12 residues. The CDR3 here is CASSFSGAGYTF. The CDR3 DNA reads as TGTGCCAGCAGCTTCTCAGGGGCTGGCTACACCTTC.

The chain links TRBV5-1 to TRBJ2-7, with 10 nucleotides matching TRBD1. This CDR3 spans 16 amino acids. The junction had 7 bases not matched to a gene; V was cut back by 0 bases and J by 4 bases. Germline V gene lookup returns CDR1 SGHRS and CDR2 YFSETQ. Here the CDR3 DNA reads TGCGCCAGCAGCTTGGACCCCGGGGGACAGGGGTACGAGCAGTACTTC. It codes for CASSLDPGGQGYEQYF.

This sequence joins TRBV7-6 and TRBJ1-1; the D gene is possibly TRBD1 (5 bases). The CDR3 contains 13 residues. Germline values: CDR1 SGHVS, CDR2 FNYEAQ. The V gene lost 6 bases and the J gene lost 5 bases, with 13 bases spanning the gap. Written as DNA, the CDR3 is TGTGCCAGCAGTCGGGACTTAGGGACTGAAGCTTTCTTT. This codes for CASSRDLGTEAFF.

The CDR3 loop reads CASSVDSGLSYNEQFF. The CDR3 region has the DNA TGTGCCAGCAGCGTAGATAGTGGGCTCTCCTACAATGAGCAGTTCTTC. The chain has TRBV9 and TRBJ2-1; D is uncertain. Germline V lookup: CDR1 SGDLS, CDR2 YYNGEE. V was trimmed by 0 bases and J by 0 bases, leaving 10 bases between them. The CDR3 contains 16 residues.